This TCR beta chain comes out of a study of control samples from healthy donors and cancer patients. The table came from immunoSEQ multiplex PCR; TCRdb's copy has only in-frame clones and leaves some out. The sample comprises fewer than 250,000 clones, roughly nine tenths of which are singletons, and 1.5% to 2% rests with the top ten. Sequenced material: blood. The sequence came from a man younger than 40 in good health.

CDR3 in DNA: TGTGCCAGTAGTATCAACAGGGCAAACTATGGCTACACCTTC. It specifies CASSINRANYGYTF. The chain carries TRBV19 and TRBJ1-2; tentative D call: TRBD1 (6 bases). The CDR3 runs to 14 residues. The germline V gene encodes CDR1 LNHDA and CDR2 SQIVND (reference sequence). V lost 3 bases and J 2 bases, leaving 10 bases between the germline ends.